Below, 25 T cell receptor beta chains from the same sample are listed, as sequenced in a study of shared clonotypes between healthy human individuals. Clones were sequenced by immunoSEQ multiplex PCR, and TCRdb holds only the in-frame ones, with some missing. This sample has some 2,000,000 clones, with approximately 94% found just once. The sequenced sample consisted of naive CD4+ T cells sorted from blood. Subset given: CD45RA+ positively selected. The receptors were gathered from a man younger than 30 in good health.

There are a few counts of this clone. The chain links TRBV10-3 to TRBJ1-1; a possible D gene is TRBD1 (6 bases). CDR1 and CDR2 (germline): ENHRY, SYGVKD. V lost 7 bases to trimming and J lost 1 base, with 16 bases between them. This CDR3 has 15 amino acids. Written as DNA, the CDR3 is TGTGCCATCAAGAGGGACACGGATTCGAACACTGAAGCTTTCTTT. It encodes CAIKRDTDSNTEAFF.

This chain uses TRBV15 with TRBJ1-1; D ambiguous. The V end was cut by 0 bases, the J end by 6 bases, with 17 bases between. Germline V gene sequence: CDR1 LNHNV, CDR2 YYDKDF (reference sequence). There are 16 residues in the CDR3. CDR3 coding DNA: TGTGCCACCAGCAGAGAAGGCGGCCGAGGCCCTTCTGAAGCTTTCTTT. Protein: CATSREGGRGPSEAFF.

The chain links TRBV9 to TRBJ1-6, with unresolved D. V lost 0 bases and J lost 5, with 6 bases in between. From germline, CDR1 is SGDLS and CDR2 YYNGEE. This CDR3 region has 14 residues. CDR3 amino acids: CASSVGRNNSPLHF. The DNA of the CDR3 is TGTGCCAGCAGCGTAGGGCGGAATAATTCACCCCTCCACTTT.

Points on this clone: In the same sample, other DNA sequences code for this CDR3. This chain uses TRBV5-1 with TRBJ2-5; possible D gene TRBD1, 5 bases. This CDR3 comprises 14 residues. CDR1 SGHRS and CDR2 YFSETQ come from the germline V gene. With 0 bases removed from V and 2 bases from J, the gap between germline ends came to 8 bases. The CDR3 DNA reads TGCGCCAGCAGCTTGGGCAGGACACAAGAGACCCAGTACTTC. Translated: CASSLGRTQETQYF.

CDR3 loop: CASRPGDTQYF. The DNA for the CDR3 is TGTGCCAGTCGCCCTGGGGATACGCAGTATTTT. The chain joins TRBV2 to TRBJ2-3, with unresolved D. This CDR3 is 11 amino acids long. Germline V gene data show CDR1 as SNHLY and CDR2 as FYNNEI. The V and J ends lost 9 bases and 6 bases respectively, with 10 bases between them.

This chain joins TRBV7-2 and TRBJ2-3; 10 positions agree with TRBD2. V lost 4 bases, J lost 3 bases, and 4 bases stayed unmatched. This CDR3 has 15 residues. Germline loops: CDR1 SGHTA, CDR2 FQGNSA. The DNA for the CDR3 is TGTGCCAGCAGCTGGGGGACTAGCGTGACAGATACGCAGTATTTT. Amino acids: CASSWGTSVTDTQYF.

The V call is TRBV6-5, the J call TRBJ1-3, with D uncertain. With 9 bases removed from V and 3 bases from J, the gap between germline ends came to 6 bases. The CDR3 spans 11 residues. The V gene's germline CDR1 is MNHEY and CDR2 SVGAGI. The DNA of the CDR3 is TGTGCCAGGATACTTGGAAACACCATATATTTT. Translating gives CARILGNTIYF.

About this clone itself: The identical CDR3 is also encoded by other nucleotide sequences in the sample. The chain links TRBV28 to TRBJ2-3; D uncertain. This CDR3 has 13 amino acids. Looked up from germline, CDR1 is MDHEN and CDR2 is SYDVKM. The ends were cut back, 2 bases at V and 3 bases at J, with 6 bases in the middle. Here the CDR3 reads CASSLPATDTQYF. CDR3 coding DNA: TGTGCCAGCAGTTTACCAGCGACAGATACGCAGTATTTT. Based on the CDR3 plus reference TRBV28 and TRBJ2-3, the full variable domain is DVKVTQSSRYLVKRTGEKVFLECVQDMDHENMFWYRQDPGLGLRLIYFSYDVKMKEKGDIPEGYSVSREKKERFSLILESASTNQTSMYLCASSLPATDTQYFGPGTRLTVL.

The chain uses TRBV7-3 and TRBJ1-4; D may be TRBD1 (5 bases). Trimming removed 1 base from V and 3 bases from J, with 12 bases in between. The germline V gene encodes CDR1 SGHTA and CDR2 FQGTGA. The CDR3 is 16 amino acids. CDR3: CASSLRSRASNEKLFF. CDR3 nucleotide sequence: TGTGCCAGCAGCTTAAGAAGCAGGGCCTCTAATGAAAAACTGTTTTTT.

V usage is TRBV28 and J usage is TRBJ2-3, with 7 bases fitting TRBD2. The CDR3 consists of 15 residues. The ends lost 6 bases at V and 1 base at J; junction bases unmatched: 7. Germline assignment: CDR1 MDHEN and CDR2 SYDVKM. The CDR3, as DNA: TGTGCCAGCAGGGGAGGGGATCTTGGCACAGATACGCAGTATTTT. It encodes CASRGGDLGTDTQYF.

CDR3 amino acids: CASSLGHRGAYEQYF. As DNA, the CDR3 is TGTGCCAGCAGCTTAGGGCACAGGGGAGCCTACGAGCAGTACTTC. V and J are TRBV11-2 and TRBJ2-7; 7 bases fit TRBD1. V shed 1 base and J 2 bases; nucleotides not matched to a gene: 5. The CDR3 length is 15 residues. Germline CDR1 is SGHAT and CDR2 is FQNNGV.

The chain carries TRBV5-1 and TRBJ2-3, with TRBD1 as a possible D gene (5 bases). Germline assignment: CDR1 SGHRS and CDR2 YFSETQ. The V gene lost 2 bases and the J gene lost 0 bases, with 10 bases spanning the gap. The CDR3 is made up of 15 amino acids. The CDR3 region is CASSFQGASTDTQYF. For the CDR3, the DNA is TGCGCCAGCAGCTTCCAAGGGGCCAGCACAGATACGCAGTATTTT.

This clone occurred a few times. The CDR3 here is CASSPVTAYNSPLHF. The CDR3 DNA reads as TGTGCCAGCTCACCAGTCACAGCCTATAATTCACCCCTCCACTTT. The rearrangement uses TRBV18 and TRBJ1-6; the D is unclear. Trimming took off 2 bases at V and 2 bases at J, with 7 bases between the two ends. Looked up from germline, CDR1 is KGHSH and CDR2 is LQKENI. The CDR3 contains 15 residues. The entire variable domain, with the rest obtained from reference TRBV18 and TRBJ1-6, is as follows: NAGVMQNPRHLVRRRGQEARLRCSPMKGHSHVYWYRQLPEEGLKFMVYLQKENIIDESGMPKERFSAEFPKEGPSILRIQQVVRGDSAAYFCASSPVTAYNSPLHFGNGTRLTVT.

The sample holds a few counts of this clone. The genes are TRBV7-8 and TRBJ1-2; 8 bases are a match to TRBD1. This CDR3 is built from 13 residues. CDR1 is SGHVS and CDR2 is FQNEAQ in the germline V gene. The ends lost 4 bases at V and 6 bases at J; junction bases unmatched: 4. In DNA form, the CDR3 reads TGTGCCAGCAGCTGGACAGGGTCTGATGGCTACACCTTC. Translation: CASSWTGSDGYTF.

J is TRBJ1-5 and V is TRBV5-1; D uncertain. The CDR3 consists of 16 residues. V lost 0 bases and J 4 bases, leaving 14 bases between the germline ends. Germline V gene lookup returns CDR1 SGHRS and CDR2 YFSETQ. CDR3 sequence: CASSLASHGGNQPQHF. For the CDR3, the DNA is TGCGCCAGCAGCTTGGCATCTCACGGTGGTAATCAGCCCCAGCATTTT.

The chain recombines TRBV7-9 with TRBJ1-2; D is ambiguous. The germline V gene has CDR1 SEHNR and CDR2 FQNEAQ (reference sequence). V lost 5 bases and J 8 bases, leaving 15 bases between the germline ends. This CDR3 has 13 residues. DNA for the CDR3: TGTGCCAGCAGCCCGCAGCCCTCGCTCGGCTACACCTTC. Protein: CASSPQPSLGYTF.

The chain carries TRBV7-9 and TRBJ2-3; D ambiguous. Germline V gene lookup returns CDR1 SEHNR and CDR2 FQNEAQ (reference sequence). The CDR3 consists of 16 residues. V lost 0 bases to trimming and J lost 5 bases, with 15 bases between them. The CDR3 loop reads CASSLAEGLLGDTQYF. Here the CDR3 DNA reads TGTGCCAGCAGCTTAGCCGAAGGGCTGCTGGGAGATACGCAGTATTTT.

This chain uses TRBV4-3 with TRBJ1-4, with D perhaps matching TRBD1 (5 bases). CDR3 length equals 16 residues. Germline lookup yields CDR1 LGHNA and CDR2 YSLEER. Trimming took off 0 bases at V and 6 bases at J, with 14 bases between the two ends. The CDR3 sequence is CASSQELQVGYEKLFF. For the CDR3, the DNA is TGCGCCAGCAGCCAAGAACTACAGGTCGGGTATGAAAAACTGTTTTTT.

The chain recombines TRBV30 with TRBJ2-7, with 11 bases that match TRBD2. The CDR3 covers 14 residues. Germline CDR1 GTSNPN, CDR2 SVGIG (reference sequence). Losses at the gene ends were 3 bases for V and 1 base for J; bases not matched to a gene: 2. The CDR3 reads CAWRGTSGSYEQYF. CDR3 DNA sequence: TGTGCCTGGAGAGGGACTAGCGGTTCCTACGAGCAGTACTTC.

About this clone: The same CDR3 arises from other DNA sequences in this sample as well. This sequence joins TRBV4-1 and TRBJ2-3; no clear D. The CDR3 length is 12 residues. Germline V gives CDR1 MGHRA, CDR2 YSYEKL. Trimming stripped 3 bases from V and 3 bases from J, with 4 bases between. The DNA of the CDR3 is TGCGCCAGCAGCCACCCGACAGATACGCAGTATTTT. Translating gives CASSHPTDTQYF.

This sequence joins TRBV21-1 and TRBJ1-5; TRBD1 is the table's D call, not checked against the DNA. TRBV21-1 is recorded as a pseudogene. This CDR3 is 16 amino acids long. CDR3 DNA: TGTGCCAGCAGCAAAGCGGATACGACAGGTTTTAGGCCCCAGCATTTT. Translation gives CASSKADTTGFRPQHF.

This chain links TRBV5-3 with TRBJ1-3; TRBD1 matches 8 bases. TRBV5-3 is reported as an ORF; its role is uncertain. Losses at the gene ends were 4 bases for V and 2 bases for J; bases not matched to a gene: 8. The CDR3 sequence is 16 residues long. CDR3 nucleotides: TGTGCCAGAAGCCAAGGGACAGGCCGACCTGGAAACACCATATATTTT. Translation: CARSQGTGRPGNTIYF.

V is TRBV10-2 and J is TRBJ1-2; maybe TRBD1 (6 bases). V shed 3 bases and J shed 2 bases, with 7 bases lying between them. This CDR3 region has 13 residues. Germline V gene sequence: CDR1 WSHSY, CDR2 SAAADI. The chain's CDR3 is CASSDQGNYGYTF. The CDR3 DNA is TGCGCCAGCAGTGACCAGGGGAACTATGGCTACACCTTC.

Details on this clone: This sample includes further DNA sequences coding for the same CDR3. The genes are TRBV5-1 and TRBJ1-3; TRBD1 might be the D (6 bases). The CDR3 contains 14 residues. CDR1 is SGHRS, CDR2 YFSETQ, per germline. Trimming cost V 4 bases and J 0 bases, with 8 bases left between them. DNA for the CDR3: TGCGCCAGCAGCGGGGGCAGCTCTGGAAACACCATATATTTT. This sequence encodes CASSGGSSGNTIYF.

The CDR3 region is CASSVVPLTGGQGGSPLHF. The CDR3 nucleotides are TGTGCCAGCAGCGTAGTCCCCTTAACGGGGGGACAGGGAGGTTCACCCCTCCACTTT. The rearrangement uses TRBV9 and TRBJ1-6, with TRBD1 identical over 9 bases. This CDR3 contains 19 residues. Germline CDR1 and CDR2: SGDLS and YYNGEE. The V and J ends lost 0 bases and 9 bases, in that order; junction bases with no gene match: 16.